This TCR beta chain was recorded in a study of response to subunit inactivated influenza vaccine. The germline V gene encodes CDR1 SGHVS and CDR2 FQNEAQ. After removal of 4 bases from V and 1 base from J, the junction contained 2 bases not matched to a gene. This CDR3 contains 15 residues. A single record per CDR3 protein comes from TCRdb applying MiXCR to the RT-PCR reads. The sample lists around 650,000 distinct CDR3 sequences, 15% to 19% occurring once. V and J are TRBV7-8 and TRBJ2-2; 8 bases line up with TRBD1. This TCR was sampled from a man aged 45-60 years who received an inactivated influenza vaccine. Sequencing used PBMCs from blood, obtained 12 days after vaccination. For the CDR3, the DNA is TGTGCCAGCAGCTACGGACAGGGGAACACCGGGGAGCTGTTTTTT. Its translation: CASSYGQGNTGELFF.